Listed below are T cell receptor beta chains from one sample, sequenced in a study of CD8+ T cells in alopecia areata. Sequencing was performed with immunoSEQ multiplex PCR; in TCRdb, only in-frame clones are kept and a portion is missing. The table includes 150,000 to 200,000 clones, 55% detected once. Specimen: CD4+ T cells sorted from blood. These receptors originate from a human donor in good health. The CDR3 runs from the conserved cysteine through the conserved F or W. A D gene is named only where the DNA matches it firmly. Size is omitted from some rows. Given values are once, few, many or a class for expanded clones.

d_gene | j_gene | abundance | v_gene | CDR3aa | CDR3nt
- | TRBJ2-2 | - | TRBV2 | CASCYYGRELFF | TGTGCCAGCTGCTACTACGGGCGGGAGCTGTTTTTT
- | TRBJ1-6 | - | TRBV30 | CAWSLGANSPLHF | TGTGCCTGGTCCCTCGGGGCTAATTCACCCCTCCACTTT
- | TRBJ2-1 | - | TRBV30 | CAWSWGSWSEQFF | TGTGCCTGGAGTTGGGGGTCGTGGAGTGAGCAGTTCTTC
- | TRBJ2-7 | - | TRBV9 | CASSPWDTSYEQYF | TGTGCCAGCAGCCCGTGGGACACCTCCTACGAGCAGTACTTC
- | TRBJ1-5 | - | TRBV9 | CASSVEGVDQPQHF | TGTGCCAGCAGCGTAGAAGGGGTGGACCAGCCCCAGCATTTT
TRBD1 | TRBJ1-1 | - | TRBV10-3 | CAISAPGQGAVEAFF | TGTGCCATCAGTGCACCGGGACAGGGGGCCGTTGAAGCTTTCTTT
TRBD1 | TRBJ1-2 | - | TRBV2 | CASSRDRGRVGVGYTF | TGTGCCAGCAGCCGGGACAGGGGGAGAGTCGGAGTCGGCTACACCTTC
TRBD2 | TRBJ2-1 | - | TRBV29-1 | CTSSPLAGGNEQFF | TGCACCTCATCACCCCTAGCGGGAGGAAATGAGCAGTTCTTC
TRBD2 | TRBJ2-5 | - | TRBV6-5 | CASSYSWREPGAQYF | TGTGCCAGCAGTTACAGCTGGCGGGAGCCGGGGGCCCAGTACTTC
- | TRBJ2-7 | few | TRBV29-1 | CSGFHLSEQYF | TGCAGCGGCTTTCATCTTTCCGAGCAGTACTTC
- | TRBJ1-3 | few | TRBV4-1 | CASSQDQGSGNTIYF | TGCGCCAGCAGCCAAGATCAGGGGTCTGGAAACACCATATATTTT
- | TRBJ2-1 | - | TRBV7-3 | CASLRGLRDNEQFF | TGTGCCAGCCTTCGGGGACTCAGGGACAATGAGCAGTTCTTC
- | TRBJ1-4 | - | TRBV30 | CAWKEMGTTNEKLFF | TGTGCCTGGAAGGAGATGGGGACAACTAATGAAAAACTGTTTTTT
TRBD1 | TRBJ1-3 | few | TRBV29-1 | CSVDGGQGLYF | TGCAGCGTTGATGGGGGACAGGGGCTGTATTTT
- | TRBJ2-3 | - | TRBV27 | CASSLKRADTQYF | TGTGCCAGCAGCCTCAAGAGGGCAGATACGCAGTATTTT
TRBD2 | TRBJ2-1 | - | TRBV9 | CASSLTSGGINEQFF | TGTGCCAGCAGCCTCACTAGCGGGGGCATCAATGAGCAGTTCTTC
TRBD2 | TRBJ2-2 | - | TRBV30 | CAWSGTSVTGELFF | TGTGCCTGGAGCGGGACTAGCGTCACCGGGGAGCTGTTTTTT
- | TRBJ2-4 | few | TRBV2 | CASREGLLTDIQYF | TGTGCCAGCAGGGAGGGGTTACTCACGGACATTCAGTACTTC
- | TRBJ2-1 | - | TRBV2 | CASSPEGLVNNEQFF | TGTGCCAGCAGTCCCGAGGGACTGGTCAACAATGAGCAGTTCTTC
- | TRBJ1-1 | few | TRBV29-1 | CSVEGGTGTEAFF | TGCAGCGTTGAAGGGGGGACTGGGACTGAAGCTTTCTTT
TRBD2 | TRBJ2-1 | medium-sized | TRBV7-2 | CASSPSGTSGLYNEQFF | TGTGCCAGCAGCCCGTCCGGGACTAGCGGGCTCTACAATGAGCAGTTCTTC
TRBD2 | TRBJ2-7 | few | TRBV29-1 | CSVVGGSGTSGKGLYEQYF | TGCAGCGTTGTCGGGGGTTCCGGGACTAGCGGGAAAGGGTTATACGAGCAGTACTTC
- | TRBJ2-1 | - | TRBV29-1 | CSVDPADTSNEQFF | TGCAGCGTTGACCCGGCGGACACTTCCAATGAGCAGTTCTTC
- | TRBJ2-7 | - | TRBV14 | CASSRGDYEQYF | TGTGCCAGCAGCAGAGGGGACTACGAGCAGTACTTC
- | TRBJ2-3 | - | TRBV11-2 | CASSFGRTTDTQYF | TGTGCCAGCAGCTTCGGGCGGACCACAGATACGCAGTATTTT
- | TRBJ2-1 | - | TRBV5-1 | CASSLDRGPGEQFF | TGCGCCAGCAGCTTGGATCGGGGCCCAGGGGAGCAGTTCTTC
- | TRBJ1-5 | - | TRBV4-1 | CASSFTEYSNQPQHF | TGCGCCAGCAGTTTCACAGAGTATAGCAATCAGCCCCAGCATTTT
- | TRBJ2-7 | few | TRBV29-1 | CSVLRGYEQYF | TGCAGCGTTTTGAGGGGGTACGAGCAGTACTTC
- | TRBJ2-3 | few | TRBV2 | CANFQGGVGTDTQYF | TGTGCCAACTTCCAGGGAGGCGTGGGGACAGATACGCAGTATTTT
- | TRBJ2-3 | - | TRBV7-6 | CASSLALDTQYF | TGTGCCAGCAGCTTAGCGCTAGATACGCAGTATTTT
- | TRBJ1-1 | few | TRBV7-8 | CASSEQGNTEAFF | TGTGCCAGCAGCGAACAGGGGAACACTGAAGCTTTCTTT
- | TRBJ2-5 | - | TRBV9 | CASSVTPREPETQYF | TGTGCCAGCAGCGTAACCCCTCGGGAGCCGGAGACCCAGTACTTC
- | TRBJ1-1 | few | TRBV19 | CASSMGGYTEAFF | TGTGCCAGTAGTATGGGGGGTTACACTGAAGCTTTCTTT
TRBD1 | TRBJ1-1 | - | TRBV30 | CAWSPTRTGGHPNTEAFF | TGTGCCTGGAGCCCCACCCGGACAGGGGGCCACCCGAACACTGAAGCTTTCTTT
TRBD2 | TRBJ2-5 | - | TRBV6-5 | CASWGSGRAEETQYF | TGTGCCAGCTGGGGTAGCGGGAGGGCGGAGGAGACCCAGTACTTC
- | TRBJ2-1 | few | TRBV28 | CASSSRRADHEQFF | TGTGCCAGCAGTTCGCGGAGGGCAGACCATGAGCAGTTCTTC
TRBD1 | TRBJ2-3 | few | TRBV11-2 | CASSSETGARTDTQYF | TGTGCCAGCAGCTCAGAGACAGGGGCCAGGACAGATACGCAGTATTTT
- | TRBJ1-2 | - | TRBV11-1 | CASSSTSPSNREGYTF | TGTGCCAGCAGCTCAACGAGTCCGTCAAACAGGGAAGGCTACACCTTC
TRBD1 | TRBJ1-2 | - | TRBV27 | CASSLSINPTGAGYGYTF | TGTGCCAGCAGTTTATCAATTAATCCGACAGGGGCCGGATATGGCTACACCTTC
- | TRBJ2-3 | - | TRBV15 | CATSREPLEGDTQYF | TGTGCCACCAGCAGAGAGCCTTTGGAGGGTGATACGCAGTATTTT
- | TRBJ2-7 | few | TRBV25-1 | CASSDWGAGRYEQYF | TGTGCCAGCAGTGATTGGGGTGCAGGTCGGTACGAGCAGTACTTC
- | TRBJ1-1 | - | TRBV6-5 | CASTKGGRTEAFF | TGTGCCAGCACCAAGGGGGGGCGAACTGAAGCTTTCTTT
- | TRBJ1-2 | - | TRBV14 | CASSQEGNYGYTF | TGTGCCAGCAGCCAGGAGGGGAACTATGGCTACACCTTC
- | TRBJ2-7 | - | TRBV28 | CASSPATPAYEQYF | TGTGCCAGCAGTCCGGCGACACCAGCCTACGAGCAGTACTTC
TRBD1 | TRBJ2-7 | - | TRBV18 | CASSPPTGGRKIWGHYEQYF | TGTGCCAGCTCACCACCGACAGGGGGGCGCAAAATCTGGGGCCACTACGAGCAGTACTTC
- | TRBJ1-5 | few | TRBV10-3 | CAIRDPNSNQPQHF | TGTGCCATCAGGGACCCGAATAGCAATCAGCCCCAGCATTTT
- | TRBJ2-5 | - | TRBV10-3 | CAISVTGTQEETQYF | TGTGCCATCAGTGTAACCGGGACCCAGGAAGAGACCCAGTACTTC
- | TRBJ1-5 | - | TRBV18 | CASSPDNGEPQHF | TGTGCCAGCTCACCAGACAATGGCGAGCCCCAGCATTTT